Included here is one T cell receptor (beta chain) sequence, with context. Genomic DNA of each subset was evenly split across several immunoSEQ plates. Libraries were prepared by immunoSEQ multiplex PCR; TCRdb keeps only in-frame clonotypes and omits some of them. Found here are millions of clones, roughly 91% of them singletons; the top ten hold over 1.5%. The data were obtained in a study of shared clonotypes between healthy human individuals. Per the germline V gene, CDR1 is LGHNA and CDR2 is YSLEER. The CDR3 loop spans 19 amino acids. V lost 0 bases and J 1 base, leaving 21 bases between the germline ends. Only CD45RO-negative cells positively selected for CCR7 counted as naive CD8 cells, so terminally differentiated effector memory CD45RA+ cells were excluded.

Sequencing was carried out using naive CD8+ T cells from PBMCs. The TCR sequence derives from a man between 18 and 35 years old in good health. Some clones in this sample may be carry-over from other donors' samples. The rearrangement links TRBV4-3 to TRBJ1-2; no reliable D call. CDR3 loop: CASSQDLGYDQEYNYGYTF. The CDR3 region has the DNA TGCGCCAGCAGCCAAGATCTAGGTTACGACCAGGAATATAACTATGGCTACACCTTC.